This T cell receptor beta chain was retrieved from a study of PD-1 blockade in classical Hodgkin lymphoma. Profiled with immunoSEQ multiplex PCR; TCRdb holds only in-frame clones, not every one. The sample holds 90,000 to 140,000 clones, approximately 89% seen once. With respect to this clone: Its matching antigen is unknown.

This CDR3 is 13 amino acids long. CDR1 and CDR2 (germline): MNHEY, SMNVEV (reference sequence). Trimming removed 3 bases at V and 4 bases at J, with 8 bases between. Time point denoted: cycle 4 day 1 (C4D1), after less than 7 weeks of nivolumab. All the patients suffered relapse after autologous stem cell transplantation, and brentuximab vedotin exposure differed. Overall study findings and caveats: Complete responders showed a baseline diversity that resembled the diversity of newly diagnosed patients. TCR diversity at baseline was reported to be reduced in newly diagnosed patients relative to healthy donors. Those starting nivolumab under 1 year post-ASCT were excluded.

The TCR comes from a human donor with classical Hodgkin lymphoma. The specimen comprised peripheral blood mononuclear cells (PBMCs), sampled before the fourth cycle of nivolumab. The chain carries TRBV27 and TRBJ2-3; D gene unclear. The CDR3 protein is CASSLGISDTQYF. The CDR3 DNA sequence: TGTGCCAGCAGTTTGGGTATATCAGATACGCAGTATTTT.